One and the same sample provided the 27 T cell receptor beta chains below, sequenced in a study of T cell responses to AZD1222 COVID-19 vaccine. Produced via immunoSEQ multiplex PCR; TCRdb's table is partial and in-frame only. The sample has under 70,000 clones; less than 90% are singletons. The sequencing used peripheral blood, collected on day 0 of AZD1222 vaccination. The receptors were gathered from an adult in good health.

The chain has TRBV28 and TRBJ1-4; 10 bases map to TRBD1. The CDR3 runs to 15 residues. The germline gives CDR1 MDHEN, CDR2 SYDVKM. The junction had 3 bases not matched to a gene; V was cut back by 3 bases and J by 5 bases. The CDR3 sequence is CASSFQTGGNEKLFF. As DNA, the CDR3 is TGTGCCAGCAGTTTCCAGACAGGGGGCAATGAAAAACTGTTTTTT.

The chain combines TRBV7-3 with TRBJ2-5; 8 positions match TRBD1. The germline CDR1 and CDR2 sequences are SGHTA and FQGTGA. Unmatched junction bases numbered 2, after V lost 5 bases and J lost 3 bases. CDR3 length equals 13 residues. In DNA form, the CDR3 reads TGTGCCAGCAGCACGGACAGGGAAGAGACCCAGTACTTC. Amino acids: CASSTDREETQYF.

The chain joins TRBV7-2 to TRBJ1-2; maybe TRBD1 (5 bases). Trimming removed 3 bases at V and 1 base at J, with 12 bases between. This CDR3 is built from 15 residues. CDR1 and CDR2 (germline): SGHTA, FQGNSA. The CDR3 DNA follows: TGTGCCAGCAGCTTGGCAGGGTGGAGTAACTATGGCTACACCTTC. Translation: CASSLAGWSNYGYTF. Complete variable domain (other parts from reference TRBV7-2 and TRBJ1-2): GAGVSQSPSNKVTEKGKDVELRCDPISGHTALYWYRQSLGQGLEFLIYFQGNSAPDKSGLPSDRFSAERTGGSVSTLTIQRTQQEDSAVYLCASSLAGWSNYGYTFGSGTRLTVV.

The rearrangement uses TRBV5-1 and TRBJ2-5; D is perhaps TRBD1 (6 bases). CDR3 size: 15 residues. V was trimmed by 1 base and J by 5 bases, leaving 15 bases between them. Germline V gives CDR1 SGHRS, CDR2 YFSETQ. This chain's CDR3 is CASSLIQGPSETQYF. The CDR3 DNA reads TGCGCCAGCAGCTTGATCCAGGGGCCGTCCGAGACCCAGTACTTC.

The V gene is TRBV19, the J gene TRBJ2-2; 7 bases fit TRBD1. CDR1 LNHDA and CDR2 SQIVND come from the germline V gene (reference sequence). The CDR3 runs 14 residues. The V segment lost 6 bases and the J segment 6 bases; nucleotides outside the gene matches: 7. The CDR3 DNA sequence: TGTGCCAGTAGCAGACAGGGTAATTCCGGGGAGCTGTTTTTT. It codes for CASSRQGNSGELFF.

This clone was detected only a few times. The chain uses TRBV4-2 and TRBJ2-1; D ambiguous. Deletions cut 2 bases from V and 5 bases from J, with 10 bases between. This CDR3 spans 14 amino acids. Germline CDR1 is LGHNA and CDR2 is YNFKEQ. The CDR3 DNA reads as TGTGCCAGCAGCCAACTACTGGACCACAATGAGCAGTTCTTC. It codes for CASSQLLDHNEQFF.

DNA for the CDR3: TGCGCCAGCAGTGAGTGGTCGACGGTGAACACTGAAGCTTTCTTT. Protein: CASSEWSTVNTEAFF. This chain uses TRBV10-2 with TRBJ1-1, with unresolved D. The CDR3 consists of 15 residues. In germline, CDR1 is WSHSY, CDR2 SAAADI. Between the trimmed V and J ends, which lost 1 base and 0 bases, there was a span of 9 bases.

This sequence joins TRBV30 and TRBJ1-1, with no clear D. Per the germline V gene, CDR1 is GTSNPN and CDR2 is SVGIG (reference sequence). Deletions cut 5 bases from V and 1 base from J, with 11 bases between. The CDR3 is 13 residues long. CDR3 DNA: TGTGCCTGGCGGCGCCAGACGAACACTGAAGCTTTCTTT. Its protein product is CAWRRQTNTEAFF.

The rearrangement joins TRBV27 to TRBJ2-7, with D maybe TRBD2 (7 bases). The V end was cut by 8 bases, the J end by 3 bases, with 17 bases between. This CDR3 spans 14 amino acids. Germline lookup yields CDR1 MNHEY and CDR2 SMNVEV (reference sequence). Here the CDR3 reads CASRDYRVNYEQYF. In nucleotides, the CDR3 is TGTGCCAGCCGGGACTACAGGGTTAACTACGAGCAGTACTTC.

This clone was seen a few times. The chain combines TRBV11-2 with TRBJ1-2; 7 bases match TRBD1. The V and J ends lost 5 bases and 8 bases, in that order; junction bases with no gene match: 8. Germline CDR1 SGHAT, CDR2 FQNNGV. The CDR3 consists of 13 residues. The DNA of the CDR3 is TGTGCCAGCAGCCCACGACAGGGTAGGGGCTACACCTTC. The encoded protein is CASSPRQGRGYTF. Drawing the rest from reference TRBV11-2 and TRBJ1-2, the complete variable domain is EAGVAQSPRYKIIEKRQSVAFWCNPISGHATLYWYQQILGQGPKLLIQFQNNGVVDDSQLPKDRFSAERLKGVDSTLKIQPAKLEDSAVYLCASSPRQGRGYTFGSGTRLTVV.

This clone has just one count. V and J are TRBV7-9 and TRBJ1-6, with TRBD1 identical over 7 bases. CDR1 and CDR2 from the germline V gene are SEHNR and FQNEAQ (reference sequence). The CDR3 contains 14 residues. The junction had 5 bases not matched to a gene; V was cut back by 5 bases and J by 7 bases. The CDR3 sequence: CASSPGTVNSPLHF. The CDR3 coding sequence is TGTGCCAGCAGCCCCGGGACAGTAAATTCACCCCTCCACTTT.

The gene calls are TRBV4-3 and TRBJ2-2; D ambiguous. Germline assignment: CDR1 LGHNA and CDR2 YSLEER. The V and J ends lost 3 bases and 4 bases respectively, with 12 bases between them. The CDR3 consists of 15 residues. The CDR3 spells CASSQMTMGTGELFF. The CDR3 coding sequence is TGCGCCAGCAGCCAGATGACGATGGGCACCGGGGAGCTGTTTTTT.

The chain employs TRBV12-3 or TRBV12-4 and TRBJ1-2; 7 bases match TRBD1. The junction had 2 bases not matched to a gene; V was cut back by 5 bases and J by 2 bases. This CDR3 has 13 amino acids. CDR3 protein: CASSPTGNYGYTF. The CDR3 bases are TGTGCCAGCAGTCCGACAGGGAACTATGGCTACACCTTC.

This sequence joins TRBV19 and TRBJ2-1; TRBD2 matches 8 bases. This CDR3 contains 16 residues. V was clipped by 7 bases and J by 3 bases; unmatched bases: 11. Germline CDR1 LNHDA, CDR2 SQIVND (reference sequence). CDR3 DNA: TGTGCCAGTACCGGGGGGGTAGCGGGCGACTACAATGAGCAGTTCTTC. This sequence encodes CASTGGVAGDYNEQFF.

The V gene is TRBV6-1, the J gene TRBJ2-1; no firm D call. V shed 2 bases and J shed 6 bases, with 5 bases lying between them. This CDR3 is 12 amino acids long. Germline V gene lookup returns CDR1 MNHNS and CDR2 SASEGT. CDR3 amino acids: CASSEPGNEQFF. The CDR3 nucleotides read TGTGCCAGCAGTGAACCCGGCAATGAGCAGTTCTTC.

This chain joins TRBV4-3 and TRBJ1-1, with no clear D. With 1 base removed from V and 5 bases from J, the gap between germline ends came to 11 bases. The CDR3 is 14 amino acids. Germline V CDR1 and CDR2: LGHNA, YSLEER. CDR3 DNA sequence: TGCGCCAGCAGCCAAGGGACGCCGGTAACTGAAGCTTTCTTT. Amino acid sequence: CASSQGTPVTEAFF.

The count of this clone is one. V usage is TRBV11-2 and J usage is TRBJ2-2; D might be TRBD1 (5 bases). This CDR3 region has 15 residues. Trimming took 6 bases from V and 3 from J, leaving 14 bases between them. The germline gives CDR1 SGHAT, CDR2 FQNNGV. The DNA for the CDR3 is TGTGCCAGCAGAGGCCTCGCAGGGTACACCGGGGAGCTGTTTTTT. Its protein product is CASRGLAGYTGELFF.

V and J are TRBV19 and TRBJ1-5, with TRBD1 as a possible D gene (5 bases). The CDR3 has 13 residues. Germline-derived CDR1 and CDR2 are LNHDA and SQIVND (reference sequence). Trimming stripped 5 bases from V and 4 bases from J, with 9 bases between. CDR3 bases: TGTGCCAGTAGTTCCAGGGTAAATCAGCCCCAGCATTTT. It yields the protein CASSSRVNQPQHF.

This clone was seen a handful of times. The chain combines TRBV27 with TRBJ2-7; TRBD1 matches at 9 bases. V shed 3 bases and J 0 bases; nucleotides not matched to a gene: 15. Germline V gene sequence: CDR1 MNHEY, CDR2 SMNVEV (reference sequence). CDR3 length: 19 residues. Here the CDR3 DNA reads TGTGCCAGCAGTTTTGTTAGGACAGGGGTTCCTGGGGCCTCCTACGAGCAGTACTTC. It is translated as CASSFVRTGVPGASYEQYF.

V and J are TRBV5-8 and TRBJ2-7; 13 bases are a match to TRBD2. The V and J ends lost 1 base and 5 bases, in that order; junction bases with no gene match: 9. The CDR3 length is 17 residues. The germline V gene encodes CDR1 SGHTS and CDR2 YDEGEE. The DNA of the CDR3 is TGTGCCAGCAGCTTGTCTAGGGGGACTAGCGGGATCGACGAGCAGTACTTC. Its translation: CASSLSRGTSGIDEQYF.

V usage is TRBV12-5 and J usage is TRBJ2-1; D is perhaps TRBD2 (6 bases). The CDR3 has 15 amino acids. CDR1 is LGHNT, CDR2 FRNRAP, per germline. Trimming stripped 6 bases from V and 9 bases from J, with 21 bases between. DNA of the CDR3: TGTGCTAGTGGCCTGGACTACGCGCACCTCAGTGAGCAGTTCTTC. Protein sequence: CASGLDYAHLSEQFF.

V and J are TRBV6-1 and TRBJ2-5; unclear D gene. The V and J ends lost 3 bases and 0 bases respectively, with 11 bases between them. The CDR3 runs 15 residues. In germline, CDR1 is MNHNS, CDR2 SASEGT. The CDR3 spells CASSEARPYQETQYF. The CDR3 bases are TGTGCCAGCAGTGAGGCTAGACCGTACCAAGAGACCCAGTACTTC.

CDR3 in DNA: TGTGCCAGCAGTCCCTGGACAGGGGTCCACGAGCAGTACTTC. This sequence encodes CASSPWTGVHEQYF. This chain links TRBV27 with TRBJ2-7, with TRBD1 matching 9 bases. CDR1 and CDR2 from the germline V gene are MNHEY and SMNVEV (reference sequence). The CDR3 runs to 14 residues. Trimming at V came to 5 bases and at J to 5 bases, leaving 7 bases not matched to a gene.

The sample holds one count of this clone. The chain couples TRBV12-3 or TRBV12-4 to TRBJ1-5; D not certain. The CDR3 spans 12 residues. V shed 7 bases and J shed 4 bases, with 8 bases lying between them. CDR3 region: CASNIFNQPQHF. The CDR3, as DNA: TGTGCCAGCAATATATTTAATCAGCCCCAGCATTTT.

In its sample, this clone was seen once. CDR3 coding DNA: TGTGCCAGTAGTATCCCTAGCGCGGCTGGGGAGCTGTTTTTT. It codes for CASSIPSAAGELFF. The chain couples TRBV19 to TRBJ2-2, with a possible D match to TRBD2 (6 bases). Trimming removed 3 bases from V and 8 bases from J, with 13 bases in between. Looked up from germline, CDR1 is LNHDA and CDR2 is SQIVND (reference sequence). This CDR3 is 14 amino acids long.

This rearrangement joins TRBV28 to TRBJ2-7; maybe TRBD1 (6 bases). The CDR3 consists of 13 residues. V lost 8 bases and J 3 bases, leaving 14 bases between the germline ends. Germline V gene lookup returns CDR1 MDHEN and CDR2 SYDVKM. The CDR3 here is CASLGHPFYEQYF. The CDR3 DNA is TGTGCCAGCCTGGGACATCCATTCTACGAGCAGTACTTC.

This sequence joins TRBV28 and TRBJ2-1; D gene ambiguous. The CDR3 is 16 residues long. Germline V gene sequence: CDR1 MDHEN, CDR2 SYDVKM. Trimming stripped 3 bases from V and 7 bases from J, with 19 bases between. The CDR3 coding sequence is TGTGCCAGCAGTTTCCCCACCTTGGCCCCTAGGAATGAGCAGTTCTTC. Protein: CASSFPTLAPRNEQFF.